This T cell receptor (beta chain) was identified during a study of T cells in localized non-small cell lung cancer. Study-level points and caveats: In the blood, greater T cell density corresponded to longer overall survival. Median detection of top 100 tumor clones in adjacent lung was around 57 clones. Uninvolved adjacent lung had more T cell clonality than any other tissue, topping tumor. Investigators sequenced only a single tumor region, leaving heterogeneity possible.

Only in-frame clones appear in the TCRdb table, and some are missing; sequencing was by immunoSEQ multiplex PCR. This sample yields approximately 49,000 clones, of which 77% are seen a single time; approximately 16% belongs to the top ten. V was trimmed by 0 bases and J by 0 bases, leaving 7 bases between them. The CDR3 runs to 14 residues. CDR1 is SGHRS and CDR2 is YFSETQ in the germline V gene. As to this clone: The antigen remains undetermined.

The receptor's source is a man aged 35-75 years with stage I squamous cell lung carcinoma. The sequencing here drew on peripheral blood, taken before any cancer treatment. The genes are TRBV5-1 and TRBJ2-7; no firm D call. The CDR3, as DNA: TGCGCCAGCAGCTTGGAAGGGTTCTCCTACGAGCAGTACTTC. It is translated as CASSLEGFSYEQYF.